What follows are 22 T cell receptor beta chains derived from one specimen sequenced in a study of cytomegalovirus exposure and HLA in healthy donors. The study ran its PCR with 60 Vbeta and 13 Jbeta primers. Assay used: immunoSEQ multiplex PCR; TCRdb lists only in-frame clones, some missing. The sample yields fewer than 120,000 clones, more than 60% seen once. Sample: PBMCs. The origin of the receptors is a man between 25 and 39 years old in good health and CMV-seropositive.

The gene calls are TRBV4-1 and TRBJ2-3, with TRBD2 as a possible D gene (5 bases). The CDR3 runs to 15 residues. Trimming cost V 1 base and J 5 bases, with 13 bases left between them. CDR1 and CDR2 (germline): MGHRA, YSYEKL. The chain's CDR3 is CASSQGGLGRDTQYF. The DNA for the CDR3 is TGCGCCAGCAGCCAAGGAGGGCTAGGCAGAGATACGCAGTATTTT.

The rearrangement joins TRBV6-6 to TRBJ1-1, with 7 bases matching TRBD1. J was trimmed by 1 base and V by 5 bases; bases with no gene match: 7. CDR1 and CDR2 from the germline V gene are MNHNY and SVGAGI (reference sequence). The CDR3 extends over 15 amino acids. The CDR3 protein is CASSNPGTANTEAFF. The DNA of the CDR3 is TGTGCCAGCAGTAACCCAGGGACAGCGAACACTGAAGCTTTCTTT.

The J gene is TRBJ1-4, the V gene TRBV25-1; D gene uncertain. V shed 4 bases and J shed 4 bases, with 16 bases lying between them. This CDR3 region has 16 residues. The V gene's germline CDR1 is MGHDK and CDR2 SYGVNS. The DNA of the CDR3 is TGTGCCAGCAGTGGCGGTGCGGCTCCAGATAATGAAAAACTGTTTTTT. This sequence encodes CASSGGAAPDNEKLFF.

This clone was observed once. The chain uses TRBV25-1 and TRBJ2-2; TRBD2 might be the D (5 bases). The germline V and J ends were trimmed by 3 bases and 6 bases, with 20 bases remaining between them. The germline V gene encodes CDR1 MGHDK and CDR2 SYGVNS. The CDR3 is 17 amino acids. CDR3 in DNA: TGTGCCAGCAGTGAGTCGGGTCCCCGAGGGAGCGCCGGGGAGCTGTTTTTT. The encoded protein is CASSESGPRGSAGELFF. The full variable domain, rest sourced from reference TRBV25-1 and TRBJ2-2, is EADIYQTPRYLVIGTGKKITLECSQTMGHDKMYWYQQDPGMELHLIHYSYGVNSTEKGDLSSESTVSRIRTEHFPLTLESARPSHTSQYLCASSESGPRGSAGELFFGEGSRLTVL.

The DNA for the CDR3 is TGTGCCCTCCGGGGACAGCTCTACGAGCAGTACTTC. This encodes CALRGQLYEQYF. This chain links TRBV30 with TRBJ2-5; 7 bases are a match to TRBD1. The assigned J gene may be wrong: the sequence end matches TRBJ2-7 better. From germline, CDR1 is GTSNPN and CDR2 SVGIG (reference sequence). This CDR3 is 12 amino acids long.

The chain has TRBV2 and TRBJ2-1; possible D gene TRBD1, 7 bases. The V end was cut by 5 bases, the J end by 7 bases, with 15 bases between. Looked up from germline, CDR1 is SNHLY and CDR2 is FYNNEI. The CDR3 has 14 residues. CDR3 region: CASSLRGVRNEQFF. The CDR3 DNA follows: TGTGCCAGCAGTCTCAGGGGGGTTAGGAATGAGCAGTTCTTC.

The chain links TRBV7-7 to TRBJ2-5; TRBD2 matches at 11 bases. There are 16 residues in the CDR3. V lost 1 base to trimming and J lost 1 base; unmatched junction nucleotides: 2. Per germline, CDR1 SSHAT and CDR2 FNYEAQ (reference sequence). CDR3 bases: TGTGCCAGCAGCTTAGGGACTAGCGGGCCCCAAGAGACCCAGTACTTC. Translation: CASSLGTSGPQETQYF.

The V gene is TRBV7-2, the J gene TRBJ2-2; 11 nucleotides line up with TRBD1. Per germline, CDR1 SGHTA and CDR2 FQGNSA. This CDR3 contains 18 residues. With V trimmed by 1 base and J by 6 bases, 10 bases remained unmatched. The CDR3 region has the DNA TGTGCCAGCAGCTTAGGATTCCGGACAGGGGGCGTCGCCGGGGAGCTGTTTTTT. It is translated as CASSLGFRTGGVAGELFF. Using reference TRBV7-2 and TRBJ2-2 for the parts outside the CDR3, the full variable domain is GAGVSQSPSNKVTEKGKDVELRCDPISGHTALYWYRQSLGQGLEFLIYFQGNSAPDKSGLPSDRFSAERTGGSVSTLTIQRTQQEDSAVYLCASSLGFRTGGVAGELFFGEGSRLTVL.

CDR3 DNA sequence: TGCGCCAGCAGTTTTAATCCGGGAAGGGAGCAGTACTTC. Translation gives CASSFNPGREQYF. The chain uses TRBV4-3 and TRBJ2-7; D might be TRBD2 (5 bases). The V and J ends lost 6 bases and 7 bases respectively, with 16 bases between them. The length of the CDR3 is 13 residues. CDR1 LGHNA and CDR2 YSLEER come from the germline V gene.

The chain carries TRBV18 and TRBJ1-2; perhaps TRBD1 as D (5 bases). The germline V and J ends were trimmed by 3 bases and 7 bases, with 12 bases remaining between them. From germline, CDR1 is KGHSH and CDR2 LQKENI. The CDR3 runs to 13 residues. The CDR3 bases are TGTGCCAGCTCACCGACGAAGGGGCTTGGCTACACCTTC. Protein sequence: CASSPTKGLGYTF.

J is TRBJ2-1 and V is TRBV18, with 10 bases matching TRBD2. V shed 0 bases, J shed 6 bases, and the junction held 5 bases outside the gene matches. The CDR3 has 16 amino acids. The germline CDR1 and CDR2 sequences are KGHSH and LQKENI. The chain's CDR3 is CASSPPSSGGSNEQFF. CDR3 coding DNA: TGTGCCAGCTCACCACCGTCTAGCGGGGGAAGCAATGAGCAGTTCTTC.

The chain joins TRBV15 to TRBJ1-1; possibly TRBD1 for D (6 bases). The germline V gene encodes CDR1 LNHNV and CDR2 YYDKDF (reference sequence). The CDR3 runs to 15 residues. Between the trimmed V and J ends, which lost 5 bases and 4 bases, there was a span of 17 bases. CDR3 sequence (DNA): TGTGCCACCAGCGGGATTGCCGGACAGAGCACTGAAGCTTTCTTT. Translation gives CATSGIAGQSTEAFF. The full variable domain, completed using reference TRBV15 and TRBJ1-1, is DAMVIQNPRYQVTQFGKPVTLSCSQTLNHNVMYWYQQKSSQAPKLLFHYYDKDFNNEADTPDNFQSRRPNTSFCFLDIRSPGLGDTAMYLCATSGIAGQSTEAFFGQGTRLTVV.

The chain employs TRBV27 and TRBJ2-7, with D maybe TRBD2 (5 bases). Trimming left V 8 bases short and J 5 bases short, with 19 bases between. CDR3 length: 14 residues. Germline lookup yields CDR1 MNHEY and CDR2 SMNVEV (reference sequence). The DNA of the CDR3 is TGTGCCAGCGGACTCCTGGGGAGTGGGAACGAGCAGTACTTC. Protein sequence: CASGLLGSGNEQYF.

The rearrangement uses TRBV5-1 and TRBJ2-1; 9 bases fit TRBD2. This CDR3 has 15 amino acids. Germline assignment: CDR1 SGHRS and CDR2 YFSETQ. V trimming: 4 bases; J trimming: 2 bases; junction bases outside the gene matches: 4. The CDR3 region is CASSISGGTYNEQFF. The CDR3 coding sequence is TGCGCCAGCAGCATTAGCGGGGGAACCTACAATGAGCAGTTCTTC.

This chain uses TRBV19 with TRBJ2-6; D is ambiguous. CDR3 length equals 17 residues. Trimming removed 8 bases at V and 0 bases at J, with 17 bases between. CDR1 is LNHDA and CDR2 is SQIVND in the germline V gene (reference sequence). The CDR3 loop reads CASCNRLVHSGANVLTF. CDR3 nucleotides: TGTGCCAGTTGCAATCGGTTGGTCCACTCTGGGGCCAACGTCCTGACTTTC.

This chain uses TRBV6-1 with TRBJ2-7; possible D gene TRBD1, 6 bases. CDR3 size: 13 residues. Trimming shortened V by 6 bases and J by 4 bases, and 13 bases separated the two germline ends. Germline assignment: CDR1 MNHNS and CDR2 SASEGT. This chain's CDR3 is CASRLSGAYEQYF. CDR3 in DNA: TGTGCCAGCAGGCTGTCAGGGGCATACGAGCAGTACTTC.

The rearrangement uses TRBV28 and TRBJ2-1; 8 bases agree with TRBD1. The junction had 10 bases not matched to a gene; V was cut back by 6 bases and J by 3 bases. Germline loops: CDR1 MDHEN, CDR2 SYDVKM. The CDR3 has 16 amino acids. CDR3: CASSTPTTGDYNEQFF. The CDR3 DNA follows: TGTGCCAGCAGCACCCCTACGACAGGGGACTACAATGAGCAGTTCTTC.

This chain uses TRBV4-2 with TRBJ2-7, with D unclear. V was shortened by 0 bases and J by 4 bases, with 4 bases between the two germline ends. Germline V gene lookup returns CDR1 LGHNA and CDR2 YNFKEQ. The CDR3 consists of 12 residues. Written as DNA, the CDR3 is TGTGCCAGCAGCCAAGAGCGGTACGAGCAGTACTTC. It encodes CASSQERYEQYF.

With regard to this clone: At one boundary the junction diverges from the germline segment, which might be a read error. The rearrangement links TRBV5-1 to TRBJ2-5; 9 bases fit TRBD2. The CDR3 loop spans 16 amino acids. The germline V gene encodes CDR1 SGHRS and CDR2 YFSETQ. The CDR3 DNA reads as TGCGCCAGCAGCTTCTCTCCCGCGGGGGGGCAAGTGACCCAGTACTTC. Residues: CASSFSPAGGQVTQYF.

The chain is built from TRBV5-1 and TRBJ2-2, with 10 bases identical to TRBD1. V shed 5 bases and J 3 bases; nucleotides not matched to a gene: 4. The CDR3 contains 15 residues. Germline V gene lookup returns CDR1 SGHRS and CDR2 YFSETQ. CDR3 nucleotide sequence: TGCGCCAGCAGTGCGGGACAGGGGTACACCGGGGAGCTGTTTTTT. Its translation: CASSAGQGYTGELFF.

This clone has a single count. This sequence joins TRBV2 and TRBJ2-3; D might be TRBD2 (5 bases). Germline V CDR1 and CDR2: SNHLY, FYNNEI. The ends were cut back, 3 bases at V and 6 bases at J, with 10 bases in the middle. This CDR3 is 13 amino acids long. Here the CDR3 DNA reads TGTGCCAGCAGTGACGGGTCGGGGGATACGCAGTATTTT. It encodes CASSDGSGDTQYF.

This clone has just one count. The rearrangement links TRBV5-6 to TRBJ2-5; the D gene is possibly TRBD1 (7 bases). The CDR3 totals 17 residues. Germline V gives CDR1 SGHDT, CDR2 YYEEEE. V gave up 0 bases and J gave up 5 bases, with 20 bases separating them. In nucleotides, the CDR3 is TGTGCCAGCAGCTTGGGGTCCAGAGGAGGGGGCAGGGAGACCCAGTACTTC. Its translation is CASSLGSRGGGRETQYF.